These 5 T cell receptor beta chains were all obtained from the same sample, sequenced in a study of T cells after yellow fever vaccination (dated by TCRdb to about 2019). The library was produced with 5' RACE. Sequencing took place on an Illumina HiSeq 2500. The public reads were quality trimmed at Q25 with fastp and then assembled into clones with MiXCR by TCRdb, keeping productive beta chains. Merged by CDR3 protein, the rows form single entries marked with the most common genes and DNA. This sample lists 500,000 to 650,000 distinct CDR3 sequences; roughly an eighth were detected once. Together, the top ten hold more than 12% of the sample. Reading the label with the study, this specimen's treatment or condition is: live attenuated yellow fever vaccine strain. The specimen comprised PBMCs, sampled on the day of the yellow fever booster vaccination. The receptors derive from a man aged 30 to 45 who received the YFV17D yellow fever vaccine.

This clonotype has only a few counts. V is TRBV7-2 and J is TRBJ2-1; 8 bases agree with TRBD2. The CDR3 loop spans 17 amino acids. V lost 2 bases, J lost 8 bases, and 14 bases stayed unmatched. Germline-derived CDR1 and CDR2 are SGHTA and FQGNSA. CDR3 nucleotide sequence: TGTGCCAGCAGCTTATCCCCCCCGGGAGGGCCGATGTATGAGCAGTTCTTC. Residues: CASSLSPPGGPMYEQFF.

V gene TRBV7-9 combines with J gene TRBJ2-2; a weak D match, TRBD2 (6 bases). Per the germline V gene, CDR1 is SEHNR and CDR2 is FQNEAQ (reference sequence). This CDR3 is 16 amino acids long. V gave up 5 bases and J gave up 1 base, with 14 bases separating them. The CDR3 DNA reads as TGTGCCAGCAGCCGCCTTCTAGCGCAGAACACCGGGGAGCTGTTTTTT. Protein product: CASSRLLAQNTGELFF.

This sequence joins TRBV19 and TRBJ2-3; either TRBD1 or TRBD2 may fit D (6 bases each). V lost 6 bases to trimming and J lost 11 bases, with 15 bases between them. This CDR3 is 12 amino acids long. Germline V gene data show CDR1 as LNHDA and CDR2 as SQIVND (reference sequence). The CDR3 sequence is CASSPGAERQYF. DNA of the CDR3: TGTGCCAGTAGCCCGGGGGCAGAAAGGCAGTATTTT.

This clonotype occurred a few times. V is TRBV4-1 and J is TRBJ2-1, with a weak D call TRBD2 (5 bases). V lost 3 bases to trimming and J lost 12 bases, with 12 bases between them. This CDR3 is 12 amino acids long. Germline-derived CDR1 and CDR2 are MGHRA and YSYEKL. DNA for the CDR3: TGCGCCAGCAGCCACACTAGATGGGGGCAGTTCTTC. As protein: CASSHTRWGQFF.

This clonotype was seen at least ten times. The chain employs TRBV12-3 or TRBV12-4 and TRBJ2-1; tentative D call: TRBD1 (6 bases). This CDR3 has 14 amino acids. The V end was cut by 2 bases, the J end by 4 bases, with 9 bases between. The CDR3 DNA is TGTGCCAGCAGTTTACCGCAGGGGTACAATGAGCAGTTCTTC. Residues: CASSLPQGYNEQFF.